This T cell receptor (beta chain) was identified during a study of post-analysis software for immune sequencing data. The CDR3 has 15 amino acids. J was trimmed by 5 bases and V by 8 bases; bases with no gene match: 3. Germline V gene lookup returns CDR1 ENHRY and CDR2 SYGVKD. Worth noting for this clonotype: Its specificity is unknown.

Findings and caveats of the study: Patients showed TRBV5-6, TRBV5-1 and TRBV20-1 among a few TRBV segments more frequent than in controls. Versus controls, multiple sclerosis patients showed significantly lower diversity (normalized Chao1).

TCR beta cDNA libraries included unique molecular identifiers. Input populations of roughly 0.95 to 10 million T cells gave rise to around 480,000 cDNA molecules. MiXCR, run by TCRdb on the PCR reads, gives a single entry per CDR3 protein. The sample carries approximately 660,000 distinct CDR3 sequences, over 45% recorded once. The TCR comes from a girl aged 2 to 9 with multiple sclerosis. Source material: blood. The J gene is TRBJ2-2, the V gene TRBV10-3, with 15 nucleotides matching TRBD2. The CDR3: CAIGLAGGLTGELFF. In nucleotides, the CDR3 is TGTGCCATCGGACTAGCGGGAGGGCTGACCGGGGAGCTGTTTTTT.